These T cell receptor beta chains were read from a single sample in a study of OX40 agonist ivuxolimab in advanced cancers. The repertoire was sequenced with immunoSEQ multiplex PCR; TCRdb's copy has only in-frame clones and lacks some. The sample has 30,000 to 35,000 clones, about nine tenths seen once. Sequencing was performed on CD4+ or CD8+ T cells sorted from blood, taken in a trial of the OX40 agonist ivuxolimab. These receptors all stem from an adult with an advanced solid tumor such as melanoma, head and neck, liver or kidney cancer. CDR3s include the opening cysteine and the closing phenylalanine or tryptophan. Each record gives: clone size, CDR3 length, V gene, J gene, D gene, CDR3 DNA, CDR3 protein. The D gene is left open where the match is weak. A row's size may be missing; if present it is once, few, many or a size class.

size: .
length: 16
V: TRBV7-2
J: TRBJ2-7
D: .
DNA: TGTGCCAGCAGCTCCGACGACTCCGAAATGGTCTACGAGCAGTACTTC
CDR3: CASSSDDSEMVYEQYF

size: once
length: 14
V: TRBV6-5
J: TRBJ2-1
D: .
DNA: TGTGCCAGCAAACCCAACCGCTCCTACAATGAGCAGTTCTTC
CDR3: CASKPNRSYNEQFF

size: .
length: 16
V: TRBV11-2
J: TRBJ2-2
D: TRBD1
DNA: TGTGCCAGCAGCTTCTTAGGGGGCGTGAACACCGGGGAGCTGTTTTTT
CDR3: CASSFLGGVNTGELFF

size: .
length: 15
V: TRBV9
J: TRBJ2-3
D: .
DNA: TGTGCCAGCAGCGTAGCGGGAACAGTGGCAGATACGCAGTATTTT
CDR3: CASSVAGTVADTQYF

size: .
length: 14
V: TRBV19
J: TRBJ2-2
D: .
DNA: TGTGCCACCACAACCGGACTCCCACCCGGGGAGCTGTTTTTT
CDR3: CATTTGLPPGELFF

size: .
length: 11
V: TRBV11-2
J: TRBJ2-7
D: .
DNA: TGTGCCAGCAGCTTCAACTACGAGCAGTACTTC
CDR3: CASSFNYEQYF

size: .
length: 15
V: TRBV27
J: TRBJ2-7
D: .
DNA: TGTGCCAGCAGTCGACAGGTCTATGGCTCCTACGAGCAGTACTTC
CDR3: CASSRQVYGSYEQYF

size: .
length: 14
V: TRBV9
J: TRBJ1-3
D: .
DNA: TGTGCCAGCAGCCCCCCCCGCTCTGGAAACACCATATATTTT
CDR3: CASSPPRSGNTIYF

size: .
length: 18
V: TRBV23-1
J: TRBJ2-2
D: .
DNA: TGCGCCAGCAGTCAATTGGTGGGGGGAGTTATGATAACCGGGGAGCTGTTTTTT
CDR3: CASSQLVGGVMITGELFF

size: .
length: 12
V: TRBV6-1
J: TRBJ2-7
D: .
DNA: TGTGCCAGCAGAGGCCTCTCCTACGAGCAGTACTTC
CDR3: CASRGLSYEQYF

size: .
length: 15
V: TRBV29-1
J: TRBJ2-3
D: .
DNA: TGCAGCGTTGAAGTTTGGCAGGGTCGGGCAGATACGCAGTATTTT
CDR3: CSVEVWQGRADTQYF

size: .
length: 14
V: TRBV7-9
J: TRBJ2-1
D: .
DNA: TGTGCCAGCTCTATTCCCCCGGGGGCGAATGAGCAGTTCTTC
CDR3: CASSIPPGANEQFF

size: once
length: 15
V: TRBV7-8
J: TRBJ2-3
D: .
DNA: TGTGCCAGCAGCACGGAGACCCACCGGGGAGATACGCAGTATTTT
CDR3: CASSTETHRGDTQYF

size: .
length: 14
V: TRBV14
J: TRBJ1-2
D: TRBD1
DNA: TGTGCCAGCAGCCAGTCCGACAGGGTCGATGGCTACACCTTC
CDR3: CASSQSDRVDGYTF

size: .
length: 15
V: TRBV15
J: TRBJ2-2
D: TRBD1
DNA: TGTGCCACCAGCTTTACAGGGGGCTTAGGCGGGGAGCTGTTTTTT
CDR3: CATSFTGGLGGELFF

size: .
length: 14
V: TRBV11-2
J: TRBJ1-2
D: .
DNA: TGTGCCAGCAGCCTAATCGCCCGAAACTATGGCTACACCTTC
CDR3: CASSLIARNYGYTF

size: once
length: 12
V: TRBV18
J: TRBJ1-1
D: .
DNA: TGTGCCAGCTCACCACTGGGGACTGAAGCTTTCTTT
CDR3: CASSPLGTEAFF

size: .
length: 14
V: TRBV6-5
J: TRBJ2-1
D: TRBD1
DNA: TGTGCCAGCAGTTACGGTCAGGGGGTGGATGAGCAGTTCTTC
CDR3: CASSYGQGVDEQFF

size: .
length: 14
V: TRBV27
J: TRBJ2-1
D: .
DNA: TGTGCCAGCAGTCCGGGGTCGGGCTACAATGAGCAGTTCTTC
CDR3: CASSPGSGYNEQFF

size: .
length: 11
V: TRBV6-9
J: TRBJ2-7
D: TRBD2
DNA: TGTGCCAGCAATTTTGCGGGGGATAAGTACTTC
CDR3: CASNFAGDKYF

size: .
length: 15
V: TRBV9
J: TRBJ2-5
D: .
DNA: TGTGCCAGCAGCGTAGGGGCGCAATCCCGGGAGACCCAGTACTTC
CDR3: CASSVGAQSRETQYF

size: .
length: 14
V: TRBV11-1
J: TRBJ2-7
D: TRBD1
DNA: TGTGCCAGCAGCTTAGAACAGGGGGGCTACGAGCAGTACTTC
CDR3: CASSLEQGGYEQYF

size: .
length: 12
V: TRBV19
J: TRBJ1-1
D: .
DNA: TGTGCCAGTCGAACGGGGGGGACTGAAGCTTTCTTT
CDR3: CASRTGGTEAFF

size: .
length: 13
V: TRBV27
J: TRBJ2-7
D: .
DNA: TGTGCCAGCAGCCCCCAGCCGTTCTACGAGCAGTACTTC
CDR3: CASSPQPFYEQYF

size: .
length: 13
V: TRBV7-3
J: TRBJ1-2
D: .
DNA: TGTGCCAGCAGCTTACGTTCCGACTATGGCTACACCTTC
CDR3: CASSLRSDYGYTF